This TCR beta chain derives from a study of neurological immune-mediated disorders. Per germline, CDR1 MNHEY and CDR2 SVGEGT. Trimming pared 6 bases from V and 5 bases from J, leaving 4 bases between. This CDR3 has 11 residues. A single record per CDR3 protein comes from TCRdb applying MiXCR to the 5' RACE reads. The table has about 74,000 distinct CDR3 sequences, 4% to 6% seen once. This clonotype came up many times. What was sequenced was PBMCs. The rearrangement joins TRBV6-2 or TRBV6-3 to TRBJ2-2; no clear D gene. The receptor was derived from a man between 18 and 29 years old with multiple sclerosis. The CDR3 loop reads CASSGTGELFF. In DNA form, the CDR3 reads TGTGCCAGCAGCGGGACCGGGGAGCTGTTTTTT.